This T cell receptor beta chain comes out of a study of blood T cell repertoires in COVID-19. Study as a whole: There were acute and convalescent COVID-19 samples, and they came from the United States, Italy and Spain. PBMCs, B-cell-depleted T cells, or T cells provided the cDNA or gDNA that made up the material.

From germline, CDR1 is SGHRS and CDR2 YFSETQ. V was clipped by 5 bases and J by 6 bases; unmatched bases: 9. The CDR3 has 15 amino acids. Original methodology: By means of reference gene primer amplification, nucleated cell counts were estimated. Measured with immunoSEQ multiplex PCR; TCRdb has only the in-frame clones, and not every one. V, J and clone size were drawn from that table, and D and trimming were deduced from the DNA. The sample holds 120,000 to 150,000 clones, over 80% seen once. The chain combines TRBV5-1 with TRBJ2-2; 8 nucleotides line up with TRBD2. The clonotype comes from a man aged 50 to 59 who had recovered from COVID-19. Specimen: peripheral blood. The CDR3, as DNA: TGCGCCAGCAGTTCTCCCGGGACTAGGGCCGGGGAGCTGTTTTTT. Translating gives CASSSPGTRAGELFF.